The T cell receptor (beta chain) under discussion was sequenced for a study of blood T cell repertoires in COVID-19. Sequencing used immunoSEQ multiplex PCR; TCRdb keeps in-frame clones, though not all of them. The sample lists fewer than 250,000 clones, under 90% occurring once. CDR1 SGHTA and CDR2 FQGTGA come from the germline V gene. The CDR3 length is 15 residues. J lost 7 bases, V lost 6 bases, and 7 bases had no gene match. The sample comprised peripheral blood. The rearrangement joins TRBV7-3 to TRBJ2-1, with TRBD1 matching 12 bases. The TCR was taken from a man aged 55 to 70 who had recovered from COVID-19. The CDR3 spells CASSSGTGGWNEQFF. DNA of the CDR3: TGTGCCAGCAGTTCCGGGACAGGGGGCTGGAATGAGCAGTTCTTC.